The present T cell receptor beta chain was sequenced within a study of blood T cells in healthy people across ages. Trimming at V came to 0 bases and at J to 2 bases, leaving 6 bases not matched to a gene. This CDR3 is built from 16 residues. Germline V CDR1 and CDR2: SGHRS, YFSETQ. For the second PCR, which ran for about 6 to 11 cycles, a sample-barcoded 5' primer and a J-beta primer mix were used. A single record per CDR3 protein comes from TCRdb applying MiXCR to the 5' RACE reads. This sample has about 1,500,000 distinct CDR3 sequences, with 42% found just once. Only a few counts were recorded for this clonotype.

The TCR originated in a woman aged 18-35 years in good health. The V call is TRBV5-1, the J call TRBJ2-5, with 8 bases lining up with TRBD1. The source material was blood. CDR3 sequence reads: CASSLVGTGTQETQYF. CDR3 sequence (DNA): TGCGCCAGCAGCTTGGTGGGGACAGGCACACAAGAGACCCAGTACTTC.